This TCR beta chain was recovered during a study of shared clonotypes between healthy human individuals. In its sample, this clone was seen once. V lost 4 bases and J 4 bases, leaving 7 bases between the germline ends. CDR3 length equals 11 residues. In germline, CDR1 is DFQATT, CDR2 SNEGSKA (reference sequence). Donors were healthy HIV-negative adults without recent acute infections or vaccinations. TCRdb's copy holds only in-frame clones and misses some; the assay was immunoSEQ multiplex PCR. The sample lists around 1.4 million clones; 97% to 99% were seen once. Sequencing used naive CD4+ T cells sorted from blood. The sample's subset: CD45RA+ positively selected. The receptor was isolated from a man aged 25 to 40 in good health. The chain links TRBV20-1 to TRBJ2-5; no clear D gene. This chain's CDR3 is CSAKPVETQYF. DNA for the CDR3: TGCAGTGCTAAACCAGTAGAGACCCAGTACTTC.